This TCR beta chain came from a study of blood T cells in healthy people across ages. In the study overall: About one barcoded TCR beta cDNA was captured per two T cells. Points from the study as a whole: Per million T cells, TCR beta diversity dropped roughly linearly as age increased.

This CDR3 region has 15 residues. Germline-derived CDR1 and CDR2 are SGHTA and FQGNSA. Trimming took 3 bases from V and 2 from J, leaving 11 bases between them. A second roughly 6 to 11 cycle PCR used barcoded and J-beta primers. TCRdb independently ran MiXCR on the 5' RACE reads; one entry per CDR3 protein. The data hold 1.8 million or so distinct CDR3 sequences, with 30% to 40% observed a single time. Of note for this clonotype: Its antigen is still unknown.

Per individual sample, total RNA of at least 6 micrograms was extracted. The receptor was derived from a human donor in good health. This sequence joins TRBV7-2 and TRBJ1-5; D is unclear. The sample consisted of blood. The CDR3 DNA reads TGTGCCAGCAGCTTCGACGGGTACGGCAATCAGCCCCAGCATTTT. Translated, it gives CASSFDGYGNQPQHF. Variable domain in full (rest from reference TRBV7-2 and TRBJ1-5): GAGVSQSPSNKVTEKGKDVELRCDPISGHTALYWYRQSLGQGLEFLIYFQGNSAPDKSGLPSDRFSAERTGGSVSTLTIQRTQQEDSAVYLCASSFDGYGNQPQHFGDGTRLSIL.